This T cell receptor (beta chain) comes out of a study of T cell repertoires in cytomegalovirus infection. Study as a whole: Researchers turned to recently identified HLA-C-restricted CMV epitopes as well as well-studied HLA-B-restricted ones. Matching HLA type, along with CMV infection, was indicated by public TCR beta signatures.

Points on this clonotype: Its antigen is as yet unknown.

Using its own MiXCR run on the reads, TCRdb lists one record per CDR3 protein. The table records about 71,000 distinct CDR3 sequences, approximately 22% of them present only once. The CDR3 is made up of 15 amino acids. Trimming took 2 bases from V and 7 from J, leaving 15 bases between them. The V gene's germline CDR1 is SGHVS and CDR2 FQNEAQ. This receptor was taken from a human donor in good health (CMV status not recorded). Some clones in this sample may be carry-over from other donors' samples. The input for sequencing was CD8+ T cells from cultured PBMCs, taken from culture after CMV antigen stimulation. The chain joins TRBV7-8 to TRBJ2-1; D could derive from TRBD1 or TRBD2 (6 bases each). The CDR3 DNA follows: TGTGCCAGCAGCTTACAATTTTTAGGGGGGAATGAGCAGTTCTTC. This sequence encodes CASSLQFLGGNEQFF.